The 22 T cell receptor beta chains in this list originate from one sample, sequenced in a study of breast tumors, draining lymph nodes, adjacent tissues. TCRdb itself ran the multiplex PCR reads through MiXCR, one entry per CDR3 protein. The profile shows approximately 250,000 distinct CDR3 sequences, less than 35% of them singletons. Breast cancer patients provided tissue from their axillary draining lymph nodes. The sample taken for sequencing was axillary lymph node tissue. The source of these receptors is a female donor with breast cancer. Some clones in this sample may be carry-over from other donors' samples.

Note on this clonotype: A much larger clone sits a single nucleotide away, making a read error possible. This CDR3 is missing its conserved last phenylalanine or tryptophan, likely due to a read error. This chain connects TRBV12-5 to TRBJ1-2; 7 bases align to TRBD1. This CDR3 has 15 residues. The V gene's germline CDR1 is LGHNT and CDR2 FRNRAP. CDR3 nucleotide sequence: TGTGCCAGCAGTTGGACAGGCAGGACGTTATATGGCTACACCCTC. As protein: CASSWTGRTLYGYTL.

V and J are TRBV5-4 and TRBJ2-1; 13 nucleotides agree with TRBD2. V lost 0 bases to trimming and J lost 6 bases; unmatched junction nucleotides: 3. Per the germline V gene, CDR1 is SGHNT and CDR2 is YYREEE (reference sequence). This CDR3 contains 16 residues. The CDR3 DNA reads as TGTGCCAGCAGCTTGGGGACTAGCGGGAGAACCAATGAGCAGTTCTTC. Translated, it gives CASSLGTSGRTNEQFF.

The rearrangement links TRBV5-5 to TRBJ1-2, with 9 bases lining up with TRBD1. The V gene end was trimmed by 0 bases and the J gene end by 0 bases; junction bases not matched to a gene: 9. Germline V CDR1 and CDR2: SGHKS, YYEKEE (reference sequence). This CDR3 has 18 residues. CDR3 sequence: CASSLGPGQGGSNYGYTF. CDR3 DNA sequence: TGTGCCAGCAGCTTGGGACCGGGACAGGGAGGCTCTAACTATGGCTACACCTTC.

V usage is TRBV9 and J usage is TRBJ2-1; D is ambiguous. Germline-derived CDR1 and CDR2 are SGDLS and YYNGEE. The germline V and J ends were trimmed by 3 bases and 6 bases, with 10 bases remaining between them. The CDR3 has 13 amino acids. CDR3 region: CASSGGRRNEQFF. In nucleotides, the CDR3 is TGTGCCAGCAGCGGCGGACGCCGCAATGAGCAGTTCTTC.

This clonotype was observed at least ten times. This chain connects TRBV19 to TRBJ2-1; 11 bases fit TRBD2. The CDR3 sequence is 15 residues long. Germline CDR1 is LNHDA and CDR2 is SQIVND (reference sequence). V trimming: 6 bases; J trimming: 5 bases; junction bases outside the gene matches: 6. CDR3 in amino acids: CASRPTSGGNNEQFF. The CDR3 DNA reads TGTGCCAGTAGGCCAACTAGCGGGGGCAACAATGAGCAGTTCTTC.

This clonotype was detected many times. The V call is TRBV5-5, the J call TRBJ2-5, with D perhaps TRBD1 (7 bases). This CDR3 region has 16 residues. V gave up 4 bases and J gave up 10 bases, with 26 bases separating them. The germline V gene has CDR1 SGHKS and CDR2 YYEKEE (reference sequence). The CDR3 here is CASSRETGSRREDQYF. In DNA form, the CDR3 reads TGTGCCAGCAGCCGGGAGACAGGGTCGCGGAGGGAGGACCAGTACTTC. The variable domain in full, with the rest retrieved from reference TRBV5-5 and TRBJ2-5, is DAGVTQSPTHLIKTRGQQVTLRCSPISGHKSVSWYQQVLGQGPQFIFQYYEKEERGRGNFPDRFSARQFPNYSSELNVNALLLGDSALYLCASSRETGSRREDQYFGPGTRLLVL.

This clonotype appeared many times. The chain couples TRBV11-3 to TRBJ2-7, with TRBD2 matching over 11 bases. CDR3 size: 18 residues. V was pared by 0 bases and J by 7 bases, with 14 bases of the junction left unmatched. Germline CDR1 is SGHNT and CDR2 is YENEEA. The CDR3, as DNA: TGTGCCAGCAGCTTAGATGGACTAGCGGGCGCGGCTAGTAGGGAGCAGTACTTC. Residues: CASSLDGLAGAASREQYF.

V gene TRBV20-1 combines with J gene TRBJ2-5, with 11 bases aligning to TRBD2. The J segment lost 3 bases and the V segment lost 3 bases, leaving 3 bases of the junction unmatched. The CDR3 has 14 residues. The germline V gene encodes CDR1 DFQATT and CDR2 SNEGSKA (reference sequence). As DNA, the CDR3 is TGCAGTGCTAGCCCACTAGCGGGGGAAGAGACCCAGTACTTC. Residues: CSASPLAGEETQYF.

In this sample, this clonotype turned up a few times. The chain has TRBV24-1 and TRBJ1-5, with TRBD1 matching over 8 bases. The CDR3 runs 14 residues. The V segment lost 5 bases and the J segment 9 bases; nucleotides outside the gene matches: 8. Germline lookup yields CDR1 KGHDR and CDR2 SFDVKD. CDR3: CATSGAGGSRPQHF. CDR3 nucleotide sequence: TGTGCCACCAGTGGAGCAGGGGGCTCTCGGCCCCAGCATTTT.

The genes are TRBV7-2 and TRBJ2-1; TRBD2 matches at 13 bases. The CDR3 has 16 residues. CDR1 is SGHTA and CDR2 is FQGNSA in the germline V gene. Trimming removed 2 bases from V and 8 bases from J; junction bases left unmatched: 6. The CDR3 reads CASSLQFGLAGDEQFF. In DNA, the CDR3 is TGTGCCAGCAGCTTACAATTCGGACTAGCGGGGGATGAGCAGTTCTTC.

The table lists this clonotype with many counts. CDR3 sequence (DNA): TGCGCCAGCAGCTTGGCCGCAGGTCCGGGCGAGCAGTACTTC. It is translated as CASSLAAGPGEQYF. V and J are TRBV5-1 and TRBJ2-7, with D unresolved. Looked up from germline, CDR1 is SGHRS and CDR2 is YFSETQ. The germline V and J ends were trimmed by 0 bases and 6 bases, with 13 bases remaining between them. The length of the CDR3 is 14 residues.

This clonotype was observed at least ten times. The CDR3 DNA is TGTGCCATCATGGGACCGTCCTACAATGAGCAGTTCTTC. It is translated as CAIMGPSYNEQFF. V usage is TRBV10-3 and J usage is TRBJ2-1, with D possibly called TRBD1 or TRBD2 (5 bases each). Germline V gene lookup returns CDR1 ENHRY and CDR2 SYGVKD. The CDR3 is 13 amino acids. V was clipped by 7 bases and J by 1 base, with 8 bases between them.

The CDR3 sequence is CASSSSGTETQYF. The DNA of the CDR3 is TGTGCCAGCAGCTCAAGCGGGACGGAGACCCAGTACTTC. The chain carries TRBV7-9 and TRBJ2-5; TRBD2 agrees at 7 bases. From germline, CDR1 is SEHNR and CDR2 FQNEAQ (reference sequence). This CDR3 comprises 13 residues. Trimming at V came to 4 bases and at J to 5 bases, leaving 4 bases not matched to a gene.

As concerns this clonotype: A much larger clone differs by one base, so this may be a read error. The chain has TRBV19 and TRBJ1-5; no reliable D call. Germline assignment: CDR1 LNHDA and CDR2 SQIVND (reference sequence). The CDR3 spans 12 residues. Deletions cut 8 bases from V and 5 bases from J, with 10 bases between. The CDR3 nucleotides read TGTGCCAGTGGAAGTCTCGATCAGCCCCAGCATTTT. Its translation is CASGSLDQPQHF.

By share of the sample, this clonotype is medium-sized. The chain's CDR3 is CASSQDRSRVYGYTF. In DNA form, the CDR3 reads TGCGCCAGCAGCCAAGACAGGTCGAGAGTCTATGGCTACACCTTC. The rearrangement joins TRBV4-3 to TRBJ1-2; D gene ambiguous. V lost 0 bases and J lost 4, with 12 bases in between. Germline assignment: CDR1 LGHNA and CDR2 YSLEER. There are 15 residues in the CDR3.

This clonotype came up many times. The chain joins TRBV6-1 to TRBJ1-6, with a possible D match to TRBD1 (5 bases). Deletions cut 2 bases from V and 5 bases from J, with 7 bases between. CDR1 and CDR2 (germline): MNHNS, SASEGT. CDR3 length: 14 residues. In nucleotides, the CDR3 is TGTGCCAGCAGTGAATCGGGGCATAATTCACCCCTCCACTTT. This translates into CASSESGHNSPLHF.

As regards this clonotype: The junction does not match germline at one end; this may be a read error. The gene calls are TRBV24-1 and TRBJ2-2, with 8 bases aligning to TRBD2. CDR1 KGHDR and CDR2 SFDVKD come from the germline V gene. This CDR3 contains 16 residues. The CDR3 here is CATQLAEGPSTGELFF. CDR3 coding DNA: TGCGCCACCCAACTAGCGGAAGGGCCGAGCACCGGGGAGCTGTTTTTT.

Only one count was recorded for this clonotype. The chain recombines TRBV6-2 or TRBV6-3 with TRBJ1-5; D unresolved. This CDR3 has 15 amino acids. Germline V gene sequence: CDR1 MNHEY, CDR2 SVGEGT. Trimming left V 0 bases short and J 3 bases short, with 9 bases between. CDR3 nucleotide sequence: TGTGCCAGCAGTTACTCGGACCAAGACAATCAGCCCCAGCATTTT. Encoded protein: CASSYSDQDNQPQHF.

This clonotype was recorded many times. V and J are TRBV4-1 and TRBJ1-5, with D perhaps matching TRBD1 (5 bases). The CDR3 is made up of 15 amino acids. Trimming took off 4 bases at V and 0 bases at J, with 10 bases between the two ends. Germline CDR1 is MGHRA and CDR2 is YSYEKL. CDR3 sequence reads: CASSRGTDSNQPQHF. The CDR3 nucleotides read TGCGCCAGCAGCCGGGGGACGGATAGCAATCAGCCCCAGCATTTT.

With regard to this clonotype: This may arise from a read error, as a much more abundant clone is one base away. The gene calls are TRBV5-4 and TRBJ2-3; 7 bases align to TRBD1. The V gene's germline CDR1 is SGHNT and CDR2 YYREEE (reference sequence). This CDR3 comprises 14 residues. V gave up 4 bases and J gave up 1 base; unmatched junction bases: 3. CDR3 region: CASSHGTGTDTQYF. In DNA form, the CDR3 reads TGTGCCAGCAGCCACGGGACAGGCACAGATACGCAGTATTTT. Filled out from reference TRBV5-4 and TRBJ2-3, the complete variable domain reads ETGVTQSPTHLIKTRGQQVTLRCSSQSGHNTVSWYQQALGQGPQFIFQYYREEENGRGNFPPRFSGLQFPNYSSELNVNALELDDSALYLCASSHGTGTDTQYFGPGTRLTVL.

In its sample, this clonotype was seen a few times. The rearrangement uses TRBV6-1 and TRBJ1-5, with 7 bases that match TRBD1. This CDR3 spans 14 amino acids. The V gene's germline CDR1 is MNHNS and CDR2 SASEGT. The J segment lost 3 bases and the V segment lost 6 bases, leaving 5 bases of the junction unmatched. The CDR3 sequence: CASREQGINQPQHF. The CDR3 coding sequence is TGTGCCAGCAGGGAACAGGGGATCAATCAGCCCCAGCATTTT.

This clonotype has at least ten counts. The V call is TRBV7-9, the J call TRBJ2-2; D remains unclear. CDR3 length equals 13 residues. V lost 8 bases and J lost 8, with 15 bases in between. Germline V CDR1 and CDR2: SEHNR, FQNEAQ (reference sequence). For the CDR3, the DNA is TGTGCCAGCGAGGACGTCGTGGGGGGGGAGCTGTTTTTT. This translates into CASEDVVGGELFF.